Detailed here is one T cell receptor beta chain. These data belong to a study of blood T cell repertoires in COVID-19. The CDR3 is 16 residues long. From germline, CDR1 is SGHTS and CDR2 YDEGEE. Unmatched junction bases numbered 1, after V lost 0 bases and J lost 0 bases. This table comes from immunoSEQ multiplex PCR, and its TCRdb copy is limited to in-frame clones, with some not included. In the table there are 250,000 to 350,000 clones, around 87% of which are singletons. Recovered status applied to Cohort 3 donors who had two consecutive negative PCRs. It also applied to those with clearance or with symptom resolution.

The chain uses TRBV5-8 and TRBJ2-3; 10 nucleotides agree with TRBD2. The sequenced sample was PBMCs or T cells enriched from blood (not recorded which). The TCR comes from a woman aged 25 to 45 who had recovered from COVID-19. The CDR3 loop is CASSLGLAGSTDTQYF. CDR3 nucleotides: TGTGCCAGCAGCTTGGGACTAGCGGGTAGCACAGATACGCAGTATTTT.